Here is one T cell receptor beta chain with its context. Its target is unknown. Generated by immunoSEQ multiplex PCR, the TCRdb table keeps only in-frame clones and is missing some. The repertoire holds 20,000 to 25,000 clones, with approximately 84% as singletons. This entry belongs to a study of OX40 agonist ivuxolimab in advanced cancers. As for the study in general: Patients with prior anti-PD-1, anti-PD-L1 or anti-CTLA-4 therapy were eligible; roughly 40% had some. Findings of the study overall: Fewer expanded clones were found on average in CD4+ than in CD8+ T cells. The antigens recognized by the expanded peripheral T cells, that is their antigen specificity, were not determined.

With 0 bases removed from V and 7 bases from J, the gap between germline ends came to 9 bases. The CDR3 loop spans 13 amino acids. The V gene's germline CDR1 is MNHEY and CDR2 SVGAGI. The sample was CD4+ or CD8+ T cells sorted from blood, taken in a trial of the OX40 agonist ivuxolimab. The receptor comes from an adult with an advanced solid tumor such as melanoma, head and neck, liver or kidney cancer. This chain connects TRBV6-5 to TRBJ1-2; the D is unclear. In DNA, the CDR3 is TGTGCCAGCAGTTACTCGTTAAGCGCTGGCTACACCTTC. Translated: CASSYSLSAGYTF.